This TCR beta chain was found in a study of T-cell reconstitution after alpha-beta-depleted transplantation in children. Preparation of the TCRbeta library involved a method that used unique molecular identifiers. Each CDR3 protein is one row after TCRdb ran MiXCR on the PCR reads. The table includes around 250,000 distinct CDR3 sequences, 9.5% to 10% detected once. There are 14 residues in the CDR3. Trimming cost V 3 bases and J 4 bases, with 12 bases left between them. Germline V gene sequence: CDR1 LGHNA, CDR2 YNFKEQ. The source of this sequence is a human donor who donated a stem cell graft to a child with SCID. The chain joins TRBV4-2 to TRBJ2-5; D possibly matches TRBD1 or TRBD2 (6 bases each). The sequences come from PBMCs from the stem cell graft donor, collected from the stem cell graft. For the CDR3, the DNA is TGTGCCAGCAGCCAGGGGGGCCCCCGAGAGACCCAGTACTTC. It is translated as CASSQGGPRETQYF.